Presented here are 23 T cell receptor beta chains from one specimen sequenced in a study of T cells after yellow fever vaccination. Via MiXCR, TCRdb re-called the 5' RACE reads, giving one row per CDR3 protein. The sample lists 250,000 or so distinct CDR3 sequences, about 3.5% occurring once. Sequencing used PBMCs, obtained 15 days after the yellow fever booster vaccination. The receptors were sampled from a man aged 18 to 30 who received the YFV17D yellow fever vaccine.

The J gene is TRBJ1-1, the V gene TRBV6-1; D is ambiguous. The CDR3 totals 12 residues. The germline V gene encodes CDR1 MNHNS and CDR2 SASEGT. The V end lost 6 bases, the J end lost 5 bases, and 10 bases lay between the germline ends. The CDR3 loop reads CASRSPGTEAFF. CDR3 in DNA: TGTGCCAGCAGGTCCCCTGGGACTGAAGCTTTCTTT.

Regarding this clonotype: A single base separates this from a much larger clone, so it may be a read error. Written as DNA, the CDR3 is TGCAGTGAGGTGGGGGGGAATACCACAGATACGCAGTATTTT. It yields the protein CSEVGGNTTDTQYF. The chain uses TRBV20-1 and TRBJ2-3; 7 nucleotides align to TRBD2. Germline values: CDR1 DFQATT, CDR2 SNEGSKA (reference sequence). With 7 bases clipped from V and 2 bases from J, the junction kept 9 bases outside the gene matches. The CDR3 is 14 residues long.

A few counts support this clonotype. A single base separates this from a much larger clone, so it may be a read error. The rearrangement links TRBV7-3 to TRBJ2-1; D gene unclear. This CDR3 has 13 amino acids. Per the germline V gene, CDR1 is SGHTA and CDR2 is FQGTGA. The V and J ends lost 0 bases and 4 bases respectively, with 4 bases between them. For the CDR3, the DNA is TGTGCCAGCAGCTTAACCCTATACAATGAGCAGTTCTTC. Amino acid sequence: CASSLTLYNEQFF.

The chain links TRBV5-4 to TRBJ2-1; TRBD2 aligns across 7 bases. Germline trimming cut 1 base from V and 4 bases from J; bases unmatched to any gene: 8. CDR3 length: 16 amino acids. Germline V gives CDR1 SGHNT, CDR2 YYREEE (reference sequence). The CDR3 loop is CASSLSSSGAYNEQFF. CDR3 coding DNA: TGTGCCAGCAGCTTGAGTTCCAGCGGGGCTTACAATGAGCAGTTCTTC.

This clonotype was seen at least ten times. The chain couples TRBV5-6 to TRBJ1-1; D is unclear. V was clipped by 1 base and J by 1 base, with 5 bases between them. This CDR3 region has 13 residues. Germline loops: CDR1 SGHDT, CDR2 YYEEEE. CDR3 sequence: CASSLRQNTEAFF. The CDR3 nucleotides read TGTGCCAGCAGCTTGAGGCAGAACACTGAAGCTTTCTTT.

This clonotype has more than one count but fewer than ten. The chain joins TRBV7-6 to TRBJ1-2; TRBD1 agrees at 7 bases. The CDR3 has 13 residues. Germline CDR1 is SGHVS and CDR2 is FNYEAQ. The junction had 4 bases not matched to a gene; V was cut back by 2 bases and J by 7 bases. The CDR3 DNA follows: TGTGCCAGCAGCTTAACAGGGGTGTCTGGCTACACCTTC. Translation gives CASSLTGVSGYTF.

In this sample, this clonotype turned up many times. V and J are TRBV6-5 and TRBJ2-1; 10 bases align to TRBD2. The CDR3 extends over 16 amino acids. Germline V lookup: CDR1 MNHEY, CDR2 SVGAGI. Trimming removed 3 bases from V and 5 bases from J; junction bases left unmatched: 7. CDR3 amino acids: CASSYLAGGYDNEQFF. The CDR3 DNA is TGTGCCAGCAGTTATTTAGCGGGGGGTTATGACAATGAGCAGTTCTTC.

This clonotype appeared many times. This sequence joins TRBV11-2 and TRBJ1-2; D unresolved. V lost 5 bases to trimming and J lost 3 bases, with 13 bases between them. The CDR3 loop spans 14 amino acids. Germline loops: CDR1 SGHAT, CDR2 FQNNGV. CDR3 protein: CASSRARADYGYTF. Here the CDR3 DNA reads TGTGCCAGCAGCAGAGCGAGGGCTGACTATGGCTACACCTTC.

This clonotype was counted ten times or more. This CDR3 reads CATSDNRDSADTQYF. CDR3 sequence (DNA): TGTGCCACCAGTGATAACAGGGATTCCGCAGATACGCAGTATTTT. This chain uses TRBV24-1 with TRBJ2-3; D possibly corresponds to TRBD1 (6 bases). Trimming pared 3 bases from V and 4 bases from J, leaving 13 bases between. The germline CDR1 and CDR2 sequences are KGHDR and SFDVKD. CDR3 length equals 15 residues.

This clonotype was counted ten times or more. The chain links TRBV6-1 to TRBJ2-6; D may be TRBD2 (6 bases). The CDR3 is 17 amino acids. Germline-derived CDR1 and CDR2 are MNHNS and SASEGT. The V and J ends lost 7 bases and 5 bases respectively, with 21 bases between them. The CDR3 DNA reads as TGTGCCAGCATCTATCTCTGGGAGGCAGGGAGGGCCAACGTCCTGACTTTC. This translates into CASIYLWEAGRANVLTF.

The sample holds many counts of this clonotype. V is TRBV7-3 and J is TRBJ2-7; D might be TRBD1 (6 bases). The CDR3 spans 15 residues. Germline V gene sequence: CDR1 SGHTA, CDR2 FQGTGA. The germline V and J ends were trimmed by 10 bases and 1 base, with 20 bases remaining between them. The DNA of the CDR3 is TGTGCCATCCCCCCCGGGACACACGAGTCCTACGAGCAGTACTTC. Translated: CAIPPGTHESYEQYF.

This clonotype was found many times. The V call is TRBV5-6, the J call TRBJ2-1; TRBD1 matches 7 bases. This CDR3 comprises 15 residues. The germline V gene encodes CDR1 SGHDT and CDR2 YYEEEE. V shed 3 bases and J 7 bases; nucleotides not matched to a gene: 10. CDR3 bases: TGTGCCAGCAGCTCCCCGACAGGGTCATTTAATGAGCAGTTCTTC. It specifies CASSSPTGSFNEQFF.

In its sample, this clonotype was seen many times. J is TRBJ1-1 and V is TRBV5-4; the match to TRBD1 covers 9 bases. The CDR3 consists of 16 residues. The junction had 11 bases not matched to a gene; V was cut back by 3 bases and J by 5 bases. CDR1 SGHNT and CDR2 YYREEE come from the germline V gene (reference sequence). The CDR3 loop reads CASSSTTPTGGTEAFF. DNA of the CDR3: TGTGCCAGCAGCTCCACGACCCCGACAGGGGGGACTGAAGCTTTCTTT.

This clonotype was seen repeatedly, ten times or more. The V and J genes are TRBV5-1 and TRBJ1-4, with D unresolved. V lost 2 bases to trimming and J lost 5 bases, with 13 bases between them. Germline CDR1 is SGHRS and CDR2 is YFSETQ. This CDR3 spans 15 amino acids. The CDR3 DNA follows: TGCGCCAGCAGCTTTTCCGGTAAATACAATGAAAAACTGTTTTTT. Translating it yields CASSFSGKYNEKLFF.

The table lists this clonotype with many counts. The chain employs TRBV9 and TRBJ1-2; D gene uncertain. Trimming took 0 bases from V and 5 from J, leaving 14 bases between them. Germline CDR1 is SGDLS and CDR2 is YYNGEE. This CDR3 has 15 residues. In nucleotides, the CDR3 is TGTGCCAGCAGCGTAGCTCCCGACCCGCCGTATGGCTACACCTTC. Protein: CASSVAPDPPYGYTF.

This clonotype has ten or more counts. V usage is TRBV5-4 and J usage is TRBJ2-5; D is perhaps TRBD1 (6 bases). The CDR3 has 15 residues. V lost 2 bases and J lost 2, with 13 bases in between. Germline lookup yields CDR1 SGHNT and CDR2 YYREEE (reference sequence). CDR3 bases: TGTGCCAGCAGCTTAAGAACAGGGCGACAAGAGACCCAGTACTTC. This encodes CASSLRTGRQETQYF.

At least ten counts were recorded for this clonotype. The chain recombines TRBV30 with TRBJ2-3; D is unresolved. Per the germline V gene, CDR1 is GTSNPN and CDR2 is SVGIG (reference sequence). The CDR3 extends over 11 amino acids. Trimming removed 1 base at V and 5 bases at J, with 4 bases between. CDR3: CAWSGIDTQYF. Here the CDR3 DNA reads TGTGCCTGGAGTGGGATAGATACGCAGTATTTT.

This clonotype was observed many times. This CDR3 reads CASSPAAQETQYF. CDR3 sequence (DNA): TGTGCCAGCAGCCCGGCAGCCCAAGAGACCCAGTACTTC. V is TRBV11-3 and J is TRBJ2-5; no clear D gene. The germline V gene has CDR1 SGHNT and CDR2 YENEEA. Trimming pared 5 bases from V and 1 base from J, leaving 8 bases between. The CDR3 is made up of 13 amino acids.

This clonotype has ten or more counts. The chain links TRBV7-9 to TRBJ1-2; 9 bases are shared with TRBD1. Germline CDR1 and CDR2: SEHNR and FQNEAQ (reference sequence). V dropped 5 bases and J dropped 1; count of bases not matched to a gene: 5. The CDR3 has 15 residues. This CDR3 is CASSPGQGLNYGYTF. In DNA form, the CDR3 reads TGTGCCAGCAGCCCGGGACAGGGCCTTAACTATGGCTACACCTTC.

This clonotype was counted at least ten times. The chain combines TRBV27 with TRBJ1-2; TRBD1 matches at 8 bases. Germline V lookup: CDR1 MNHEY, CDR2 SMNVEV (reference sequence). This CDR3 spans 15 amino acids. With 4 bases clipped from V and 6 bases from J, the junction kept 10 bases outside the gene matches. The CDR3 nucleotides are TGTGCCAGCAGTTCCAGGGACAGGTCGTGGGATGGCTACACCTTC. This codes for CASSSRDRSWDGYTF.

This clonotype was observed at least ten times. This chain connects TRBV20-1 to TRBJ2-5; 9 bases agree with TRBD2. This CDR3 has 15 amino acids. CDR1 is DFQATT and CDR2 is SNEGSKA in the germline V gene (reference sequence). The trim removed 6 bases at V and 1 base at J, leaving 9 bases unmatched. For the CDR3, the DNA is TGCAGTGCCCAAATGAGCGGGGGGCCCCAAGAGACCCAGTACTTC. Translated: CSAQMSGGPQETQYF.

This clonotype was seen repeatedly, ten times or more. The chain combines TRBV10-3 with TRBJ2-2; D is possibly TRBD1 or TRBD2 (5 bases each). CDR1 is ENHRY and CDR2 is SYGVKD in the germline V gene. The CDR3 length is 15 residues. The ends were cut back, 6 bases at V and 5 bases at J, with 16 bases in the middle. CDR3 coding DNA: TGTGCCATCAGGATAGTCAGAGGGGAAACCGGGGAGCTGTTTTTT. Encoded protein: CAIRIVRGETGELFF.

This clonotype was seen only a few times. The J gene is TRBJ1-1, the V gene TRBV12-3 or TRBV12-4; D not resolved. The V end lost 5 bases, the J end lost 8 bases, and 24 bases lay between the germline ends. The length of the CDR3 is 16 residues. The CDR3 loop reads CASSPATAPRFAEAFF. CDR3 nucleotide sequence: TGTGCCAGCAGTCCCGCAACGGCGCCCCGTTTTGCCGAAGCTTTCTTT.